This T cell receptor beta chain was recorded in a study of blood T cell repertoires in COVID-19. As originally analysed: Counts of nucleated cells, estimated from reference gene primer amplification, were obtained. Repertoires were generated with immunoSEQ multiplex PCR, while TCRdb's copy carries only in-frame clones and drops some. V and J calls and clone size are given by that table; D and trimming were obtained from the DNA. The sample holds 100,000 to 150,000 clones; approximately 86% are singletons and the top ten take about 2.3%. This CDR3 contains 17 residues. The clonotype originates from a woman aged 45-59 years who had recovered from COVID-19. The chain employs TRBV21-1 and TRBJ1-1. TRBV21-1 constitutes a pseudogene. The specimen was PBMCs or T cells enriched from blood (not recorded which). The DNA of the CDR3 is TGTGCCAGCAGCAAAGCGCTTTGGGGGGGAGCGGACACTGAAGCTTTCTTT. Translation gives CASSKALWGGADTEAFF.